The count of the clone carrying this TCR beta chain is one. What it binds is unknown. These data come from a study of blood T cells in healthy people across ages. About the study: About one barcoded beta molecule per two T cells was captured by template switching. Study observations and caveats: Naive T cell percentage and TCR beta diversity correlated strongly.

A sample-barcoded 5' primer and a J-beta primer mix were used in a second PCR of roughly 7 to 11 cycles. TCRdb reanalysed the 5' RACE reads using MiXCR and keeps one entry per CDR3 protein. Here the sample spans 1.5 million to 2 million distinct CDR3 sequences, around 42% being singletons. The length of the CDR3 is 15 residues. Germline V gene lookup returns CDR1 LGHDT and CDR2 YNNKEL (reference sequence). Trimming took 1 base from V and 3 from J, leaving 10 bases between them. The chain combines TRBV3-1 with TRBJ1-5; D ambiguous. This TCR derives from a human donor in good health. The sample comprised blood. The CDR3 region is CASSQGWRNNQPQHF. Here the CDR3 DNA reads TGTGCCAGCAGCCAAGGCTGGCGGAACAATCAGCCCCAGCATTTT. Using reference TRBV3-1 and TRBJ1-5 for the parts outside the CDR3, the full variable domain is DTAVSQTPKYLVTQMGNDKSIKCEQNLGHDTMYWYKQDSKKFLKIMFSYNNKELIINETVPNRFSPKSPDKAHLNLHINSLELGDSAVYFCASSQGWRNNQPQHFGDGTRLSIL.